This TCR beta chain was identified during a study of blood T cell repertoires in COVID-19. Those enrolled, adults aged roughly 18 to 89 years, came from around 24 US areas. Cohort assignment relied on participant-reported clinical history. Sequencing was performed with immunoSEQ multiplex PCR; in TCRdb, only in-frame clones are kept and a portion is missing. Of more than 110,000 clones listed, approximately 80% are singletons. From germline, CDR1 is SGHTA and CDR2 FQGNSA. The CDR3 has 14 amino acids. V was pared by 1 base and J by 5 bases, with 9 bases between. The V call is TRBV7-2, the J call TRBJ1-5, with a weak D call TRBD1 (5 bases). The sequenced sample consisted of PBMCs or T cells enriched from blood (not recorded which). The receptor was derived from a woman aged 18-29 years who had been exposed to COVID-19. The CDR3 loop is CASSLGQRYQPQHF. CDR3 sequence (DNA): TGTGCCAGCAGCTTAGGACAGAGATATCAGCCCCAGCATTTT.